One sample yielded the 8 T cell receptor beta chains listed below, sequenced in a study of blood T cell repertoires in COVID-19. Assay: immunoSEQ multiplex PCR; the TCRdb copy retains only in-frame clones and omits some. The sample holds about 300,000 clones, 85% to 90% seen once. Input material: PBMCs or T cells enriched from blood (not recorded which). These receptors were obtained from a woman aged 50 to 60 who had been exposed to COVID-19.

Remarks on this clone: Additional DNA sequences in this sample encode the identical CDR3. The chain employs TRBV5-4 and TRBJ2-7; D is unresolved. Looked up from germline, CDR1 is SGHNT and CDR2 is YYREEE (reference sequence). CDR3 length equals 12 residues. V lost 3 bases and J lost 0, with 4 bases in between. The CDR3, as DNA: TGTGCCAGCAGCTCGAGCTCCTACGAGCAGTACTTC. Amino acid sequence: CASSSSSYEQYF.

The table lists this clone with a count of one. V usage is TRBV2 and J usage is TRBJ2-7; 9 nucleotides align to TRBD1. Germline CDR1 and CDR2: SNHLY and FYNNEI. With 10 bases clipped from V and 6 bases from J, the junction kept 10 bases outside the gene matches. This CDR3 has 13 amino acids. The chain's CDR3 is CATRHSDRGEQYF. The CDR3 nucleotides read TGTGCCACCCGGCACTCGGACAGGGGCGAGCAGTACTTC. The variable domain in full, with the rest retrieved from reference TRBV2 and TRBJ2-7, is EPEVTQTPSHQVTQMGQEVILRCVPISNHLYFYWYRQILGQKVEFLVSFYNNEISEKSEIFDDQFSVERPDGSNFTLKIRSTKLEDSAMYFCATRHSDRGEQYFGPGTRLTVT.

V usage is TRBV7-9 and J usage is TRBJ2-6; D remains unclear. This CDR3 contains 16 residues. V was shortened by 5 bases and J by 0 bases, with 11 bases between the two germline ends. The germline CDR1 and CDR2 sequences are SEHNR and FQNEAQ (reference sequence). The CDR3, as DNA: TGTGCCAGCAGCGCACCTCAGTACTCTGGGGCCAACGTCCTGACTTTC. Protein sequence: CASSAPQYSGANVLTF.

This clone occurred a few times. The chain has TRBV4-1 and TRBJ2-6, with TRBD1 matching over 8 bases. The CDR3 totals 19 residues. V lost 6 bases and J lost 1; bases outside the gene matches: 14. Germline V gene data show CDR1 as MGHRA and CDR2 as YSYEKL. CDR3 nucleotides: TGCGCCAGCAGGGAAGGGTGGACAGGGTCCCTGTCTGGGGCCAACGTCCTGACTTTC. The encoded protein is CASREGWTGSLSGANVLTF.

This clone came up a few times. V and J are TRBV12-3 or TRBV12-4 and TRBJ1-1; D gene ambiguous. The V and J ends lost 3 bases and 4 bases respectively, with 3 bases between them. This CDR3 is 11 amino acids long. CDR3 in DNA: TGTGCCAGCAGTTTCATCACTGAAGCTTTCTTT. Protein sequence: CASSFITEAFF.

The V gene is TRBV2, the J gene TRBJ2-5; D ambiguous. Germline lookup yields CDR1 SNHLY and CDR2 FYNNEI. The ends were cut back, 8 bases at V and 2 bases at J, with 9 bases in the middle. The CDR3 covers 12 residues. CDR3 amino acids: CASLLSQETQYF. CDR3 bases: TGTGCCAGCCTCCTCAGTCAAGAGACCCAGTACTTC.

In DNA, the CDR3 is TGTGCCTGGAGCGTCGGGGGGAGTCGTTCACCCCTCCACTTT. Protein: CAWSVGGSRSPLHF. The V gene is TRBV30, the J gene TRBJ1-6, with D maybe TRBD1 (5 bases). The CDR3 length is 14 residues. The V gene lost 3 bases and the J gene lost 9 bases, with 15 bases spanning the gap. In germline, CDR1 is GTSNPN, CDR2 SVGIG (reference sequence).

This clone was observed once. The chain has TRBV10-1 and TRBJ1-5, with a weak D call TRBD1 (6 bases). The CDR3 covers 15 residues. V dropped 2 bases and J dropped 5 bases, with 13 bases sitting between them. Germline CDR1 and CDR2: WNHNN and SYGVQD (reference sequence). DNA of the CDR3: TGCGCCAGCAGTGAGGCCAGGGGCCCTTATCAGCCCCAGCATTTT. Amino acids: CASSEARGPYQPQHF.